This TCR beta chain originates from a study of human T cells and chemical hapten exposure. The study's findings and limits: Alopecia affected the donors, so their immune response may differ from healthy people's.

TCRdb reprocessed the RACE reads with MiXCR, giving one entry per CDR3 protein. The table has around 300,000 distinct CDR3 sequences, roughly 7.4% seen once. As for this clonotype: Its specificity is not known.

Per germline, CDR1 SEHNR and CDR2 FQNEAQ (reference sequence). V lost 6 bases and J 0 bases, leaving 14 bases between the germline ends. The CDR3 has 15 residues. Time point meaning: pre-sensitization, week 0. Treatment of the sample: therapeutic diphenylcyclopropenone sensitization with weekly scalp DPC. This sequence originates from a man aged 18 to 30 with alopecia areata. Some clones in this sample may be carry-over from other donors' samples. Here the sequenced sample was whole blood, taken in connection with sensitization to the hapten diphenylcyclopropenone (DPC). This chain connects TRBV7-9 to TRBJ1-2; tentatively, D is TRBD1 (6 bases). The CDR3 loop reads CASRLATGPNYGYTF. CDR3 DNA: TGTGCCAGCAGGCTAGCCACAGGGCCTAACTATGGCTACACCTTC.